The 30 T cell receptor beta chains presented below share a single source sample, sequenced in a study of blood T cell repertoires in COVID-19. The protocol was immunoSEQ multiplex PCR, while the TCRdb copy is restricted to in-frame clones and leaves out a portion. This sample has approximately 210,000 clones; around 92% occur once, and the top ten carry around 1.2%. Sequenced: peripheral blood. These receptor sequences come from a man aged 25 to 45 with acute or convalescent COVID-19.

The rearrangement links TRBV19 to TRBJ1-4; 9 bases agree with TRBD1. V was pared by 4 bases and J by 7 bases, with 4 bases of the junction left unmatched. Germline V gene sequence: CDR1 LNHDA, CDR2 SQIVND (reference sequence). This CDR3 is 14 amino acids long. CDR3 in DNA: TGTGCCAGTAGTAACAGGGGGCAAGCTGAAAAACTGTTTTTT. Its translation: CASSNRGQAEKLFF.

The chain is built from TRBV4-1 and TRBJ1-3; weak D call: TRBD1 (6 bases). Germline CDR1 and CDR2: MGHRA and YSYEKL. V gave up 2 bases and J gave up 0 bases, with 14 bases separating them. The CDR3 covers 17 residues. The CDR3 nucleotides read TGCGCCAGCAGCCAAAGCCCCGGGACACTCTCTGGAAACACCATATATTTT. Amino acid sequence: CASSQSPGTLSGNTIYF.

The V call is TRBV28, the J call TRBJ1-5; D ambiguous. Per germline, CDR1 MDHEN and CDR2 SYDVKM. The length of the CDR3 is 12 residues. With 5 bases removed from V and 4 bases from J, the gap between germline ends came to 6 bases. The CDR3 is CASSIENQPQHF. The DNA for the CDR3 is TGTGCCAGCAGTATAGAAAATCAGCCCCAGCATTTT.

The chain has TRBV19 and TRBJ2-6, with 7 bases lining up with TRBD1. There are 16 residues in the CDR3. Germline CDR1 reads LNHDA; CDR2 reads SQIVND (reference sequence). V was clipped by 5 bases and J by 2 bases; unmatched bases: 6. The chain's CDR3 is CASSLTGFTGANVLTF. DNA of the CDR3: TGTGCCAGTAGTTTGACAGGGTTCACTGGGGCCAACGTCCTGACTTTC.

The chain carries TRBV30 and TRBJ2-2; the D is unclear. Germline CDR1 and CDR2: GTSNPN and SVGIG (reference sequence). The CDR3 is 12 residues long. The V and J ends lost 2 bases and 5 bases respectively, with 6 bases between them. The CDR3 coding sequence is TGTGCCTGGAGTAGTAGAACCGGGGAGCTGTTTTTT. It encodes CAWSSRTGELFF.

The chain combines TRBV30 with TRBJ2-7; 14 bases line up with TRBD2. The CDR3 runs 17 residues. Looked up from germline, CDR1 is GTSNPN and CDR2 is SVGIG (reference sequence). After removal of 0 bases from V and 2 bases from J, the junction contained 6 bases not matched to a gene. CDR3 protein: CAWSVATSGGEAYEQYF. CDR3 nucleotides: TGTGCCTGGAGTGTTGCGACTAGCGGGGGGGAGGCCTACGAGCAGTACTTC.

This chain uses TRBV19 with TRBJ2-7; 7 bases are a match to TRBD1. Trimming took 8 bases from V and 3 from J; bases not matched to a gene: 13. CDR1 is LNHDA, CDR2 SQIVND, per germline (reference sequence). There are 15 residues in the CDR3. The CDR3 DNA follows: TGTGCCAGTTCCCGTTTAGGGCAGGGGGTCTACGAGCAGTACTTC. Translation: CASSRLGQGVYEQYF.

This clone was counted once. The chain is built from TRBV6-5 and TRBJ2-2; 8 bases match TRBD1. Losses at the gene ends were 7 bases for V and 4 bases for J; bases not matched to a gene: 2. Germline-derived CDR1 and CDR2 are MNHEY and SVGAGI. The CDR3 contains 13 residues. The CDR3 region has the DNA TGTGCCAGCATTACAGGGGGCACCGGGGAGCTGTTTTTT. Amino acids: CASITGGTGELFF.

The chain joins TRBV5-4 to TRBJ2-3; D call uncertain. V dropped 4 bases and J dropped 2 bases, with 11 bases sitting between them. The CDR3 extends over 14 amino acids. From germline, CDR1 is SGHNT and CDR2 YYREEE (reference sequence). CDR3 in amino acids: CASSRWLVTDTQYF. Written as DNA, the CDR3 is TGTGCCAGCAGCCGATGGCTAGTCACAGATACGCAGTATTTT.

J is TRBJ2-7 and V is TRBV5-8; 7 nucleotides match TRBD2. CDR3 length: 15 residues. V trimming: 4 bases; J trimming: 3 bases; junction bases outside the gene matches: 10. Germline assignment: CDR1 SGHTS and CDR2 YDEGEE. CDR3 sequence: CASSGRPTSSYEQYF. CDR3 coding DNA: TGTGCCAGCAGCGGGAGGCCGACTAGCAGCTACGAGCAGTACTTC.

The chain carries TRBV6-4 and TRBJ2-2; TRBD2 matches 9 bases. The trim removed 7 bases at V and 4 bases at J, leaving 7 bases unmatched. This CDR3 has 15 amino acids. Germline V gives CDR1 MRHNA, CDR2 SNTAGT. Here the CDR3 reads CASKALAGPTGELFF. The CDR3 DNA reads TGTGCCAGCAAGGCGCTAGCGGGGCCCACCGGGGAGCTGTTTTTT.

CDR3 residues: CASSQEFEGRINQPQHF. The CDR3 nucleotides are TGCGCCAGCAGCCAAGAATTCGAGGGCAGAATCAATCAGCCCCAGCATTTT. This chain uses TRBV4-1 with TRBJ1-5; no clear D gene. The V gene lost 0 bases and the J gene lost 3 bases, with 15 bases spanning the gap. This CDR3 comprises 17 residues. CDR1 and CDR2 (germline): MGHRA, YSYEKL.

The chain joins TRBV2 to TRBJ1-6, with D unclear. Germline V lookup: CDR1 SNHLY, CDR2 FYNNEI. V was trimmed by 6 bases and J by 7 bases, leaving 13 bases between them. The CDR3 has 14 amino acids. The CDR3 sequence is CASRGRVSNSPLHF. The CDR3 nucleotides read TGTGCCAGCAGGGGGAGGGTCTCAAATTCACCCCTCCACTTT. Filled out from reference TRBV2 and TRBJ1-6, the complete variable domain reads EPEVTQTPSHQVTQMGQEVILRCVPISNHLYFYWYRQILGQKVEFLVSFYNNEISEKSEIFDDQFSVERPDGSNFTLKIRSTKLEDSAMYFCASRGRVSNSPLHFGNGTRLTVT.

The J gene is TRBJ1-2, the V gene TRBV3-1 (or the pseudogene TRBV3-2); D perhaps matches TRBD1 (5 bases). Germline lookup yields CDR1 LGHDT and CDR2 YNNKEL (reference sequence). The length of the CDR3 is 15 residues. Between the trimmed V and J ends, which lost 2 bases and 4 bases, there was a span of 14 bases. As DNA, the CDR3 is TGTGCCAGCAGCCAAATGGCAGGGAACCCCTATGGCTACACCTTC. It is translated as CASSQMAGNPYGYTF.

The chain carries TRBV27 and TRBJ2-3; D is perhaps TRBD2 (6 bases). Germline lookup yields CDR1 MNHEY and CDR2 SMNVEV (reference sequence). V lost 2 bases, J lost 1 base, and 10 bases lay in between. The CDR3 loop spans 15 amino acids. The DNA for the CDR3 is TGTGCCAGCAGTTTACTGTCTAGCGGCACAGATACGCAGTATTTT. It codes for CASSLLSSGTDTQYF.

The chain uses TRBV7-3 and TRBJ2-3; 9 nucleotides line up with TRBD2. The CDR3 is made up of 16 amino acids. V dropped 2 bases and J dropped 5; count of bases not matched to a gene: 8. Germline values: CDR1 SGHTA, CDR2 FQGTGA. The CDR3 loop is CASSLYPSGVIDTQYF. In DNA form, the CDR3 reads TGTGCCAGCAGCTTATATCCTAGCGGGGTGATAGATACGCAGTATTTT.

The chain has TRBV18 and TRBJ2-2; TRBD2 agrees at 7 bases. The CDR3 runs 15 residues. The germline CDR1 and CDR2 sequences are KGHSH and LQKENI. J lost 4 bases, V lost 1 base, and 3 bases had no gene match. The DNA for the CDR3 is TGTGCCAGCTCACCACGCTCGGGGGGCACCGGGGAGCTGTTTTTT. Translating gives CASSPRSGGTGELFF. The variable domain in full, completed from reference TRBV18 and TRBJ2-2, reads NAGVMQNPRHLVRRRGQEARLRCSPMKGHSHVYWYRQLPEEGLKFMVYLQKENIIDESGMPKERFSAEFPKEGPSILRIQQVVRGDSAAYFCASSPRSGGTGELFFGEGSRLTVL.

The genes are TRBV10-1 and TRBJ1-1; 10 bases fit TRBD1. The V gene end was trimmed by 4 bases and the J gene end by 0 bases; junction bases not matched to a gene: 5. Germline V gene sequence: CDR1 WNHNN, CDR2 SYGVQD (reference sequence). The CDR3 consists of 16 residues. DNA for the CDR3: TGCGCCAGCAGTGCAGCAGGACAGGGGGTGAACACTGAAGCTTTCTTT. Protein: CASSAAGQGVNTEAFF.

This rearrangement joins TRBV29-1 to TRBJ2-1; the match to TRBD2 covers 8 bases. V was clipped by 6 bases and J by 0 bases; unmatched bases: 7. The CDR3 sequence is 15 residues long. CDR1 is SQVTM, CDR2 ANQGSEA, per germline. CDR3 sequence: CSVNGLAGSYNEQFF. As DNA, the CDR3 is TGCAGCGTCAATGGGCTAGCGGGCTCCTACAATGAGCAGTTCTTC.

V gene TRBV7-9 combines with J gene TRBJ2-3; D might be TRBD1 (5 bases). V was clipped by 2 bases and J by 1 base, with 10 bases between them. The V gene's germline CDR1 is SEHNR and CDR2 FQNEAQ (reference sequence). The CDR3 runs 15 residues. This chain's CDR3 is CASSLQGTGTDTQYF. The CDR3, as DNA: TGTGCCAGCAGCTTACAGGGAACGGGCACAGATACGCAGTATTTT.

This rearrangement joins TRBV7-9 to TRBJ1-2; D might be TRBD1 (6 bases). The V gene's germline CDR1 is SEHNR and CDR2 FQNEAQ (reference sequence). V was shortened by 3 bases and J by 5 bases, with 16 bases between the two germline ends. The CDR3 is 15 residues long. The CDR3 DNA reads TGTGCCAGCAGCTTGGGAAAAGGGGGACCTTATGGCTACACCTTC. Protein product: CASSLGKGGPYGYTF.

V and J are TRBV6-5 and TRBJ1-5; 7 nucleotides agree with TRBD1. Germline CDR1 and CDR2: MNHEY and SVGAGI. CDR3 length: 14 amino acids. J gave up 5 bases and V 4 bases, and 5 bases lay outside the gene matches. The CDR3 sequence is CASSWDRRYQPQHF. CDR3 DNA sequence: TGTGCCAGCAGTTGGGACAGAAGATATCAGCCCCAGCATTTT.

This clone was seen just once. V usage is TRBV6-2 or TRBV6-3 and J usage is TRBJ2-2, with a tentative D call TRBD2 (6 bases). This CDR3 spans 14 amino acids. The V gene lost 2 bases and the J gene lost 4 bases, with 8 bases spanning the gap. CDR1 is MNHEY and CDR2 is SVGEGT in the germline V gene. The CDR3 region is CASSYGGATGELFF. CDR3 in DNA: TGTGCCAGCAGTTACGGAGGGGCCACCGGGGAGCTGTTTTTT.

This chain connects TRBV27 to TRBJ2-1, with TRBD1 identical over 7 bases. Germline-derived CDR1 and CDR2 are MNHEY and SMNVEV (reference sequence). V shed 10 bases and J 2 bases; nucleotides not matched to a gene: 8. The length of the CDR3 is 14 residues. In nucleotides, the CDR3 is TGTGCCACTAGGGACGGGACAGCCTACAATGAGCAGTTCTTC. This codes for CATRDGTAYNEQFF.

This clone was picked up a small number of times. V is TRBV4-1 and J is TRBJ1-1, with D tentatively TRBD1 (6 bases). The CDR3 length is 15 residues. V was shortened by 1 base and J by 5 bases, with 14 bases between the two germline ends. Germline CDR1 is MGHRA and CDR2 is YSYEKL. CDR3 in DNA: TGCGCCAGCAGCCAAGCTTTCAGGGGCAGGACTGAAGCTTTCTTT. Its protein product is CASSQAFRGRTEAFF.

V and J are TRBV28 and TRBJ2-4; 8 nucleotides match TRBD1. The CDR3 loop spans 14 amino acids. Germline lookup yields CDR1 MDHEN and CDR2 SYDVKM. Germline trimming cut 4 bases from V and 4 bases from J; bases unmatched to any gene: 3. The CDR3 reads CASSWWTGKNIQYF. The CDR3 coding sequence is TGTGCCAGCAGTTGGTGGACAGGGAAAAACATTCAGTACTTC.

V and J are TRBV29-1 and TRBJ2-1, with D tentatively TRBD2 (6 bases). Trimming left V 4 bases short and J 13 bases short, with 20 bases between. Germline V gives CDR1 SQVTM, CDR2 ANQGSEA. This CDR3 spans 13 amino acids. CDR3 sequence reads: CSVGTQGLWQQFF. In DNA form, the CDR3 reads TGCAGCGTTGGAACGCAGGGACTGTGGCAACAGTTCTTC.

V and J are TRBV3-1 (or the pseudogene TRBV3-2) and TRBJ2-3, with 7 bases that match TRBD1. J lost 3 bases, V lost 4 bases, and 10 bases had no gene match. Germline lookup yields CDR1 LGHDT and CDR2 YNNKEL (reference sequence). The CDR3 has 16 amino acids. The DNA for the CDR3 is TGTGCCAGCAGCCTCCGGACAGGCTGGGGAACAGATACGCAGTATTTT. Its translation is CASSLRTGWGTDTQYF.

This clone was counted a few times. Additional DNA sequences in this sample encode the identical CDR3. This chain connects TRBV5-1 to TRBJ2-2; D gene ambiguous. The CDR3 consists of 13 residues. CDR1 and CDR2 from the germline V gene are SGHRS and YFSETQ. The V and J ends lost 0 bases and 5 bases respectively, with 5 bases between them. CDR3 coding DNA: TGCGCCAGCAGCTTGGCAGATACCGGGGAGCTGTTTTTT. This sequence encodes CASSLADTGELFF.

J is TRBJ2-7 and V is TRBV10-3, with 7 bases aligning to TRBD1. The germline CDR1 and CDR2 sequences are ENHRY and SYGVKD. This CDR3 has 18 amino acids. V trimming: 0 bases; J trimming: 3 bases; junction bases outside the gene matches: 14. CDR3 bases: TGTGCCATCAGTGAGTCGACAGGGCGAAAATCTATTGTCTACGAGCAGTACTTC. Its translation is CAISESTGRKSIVYEQYF.